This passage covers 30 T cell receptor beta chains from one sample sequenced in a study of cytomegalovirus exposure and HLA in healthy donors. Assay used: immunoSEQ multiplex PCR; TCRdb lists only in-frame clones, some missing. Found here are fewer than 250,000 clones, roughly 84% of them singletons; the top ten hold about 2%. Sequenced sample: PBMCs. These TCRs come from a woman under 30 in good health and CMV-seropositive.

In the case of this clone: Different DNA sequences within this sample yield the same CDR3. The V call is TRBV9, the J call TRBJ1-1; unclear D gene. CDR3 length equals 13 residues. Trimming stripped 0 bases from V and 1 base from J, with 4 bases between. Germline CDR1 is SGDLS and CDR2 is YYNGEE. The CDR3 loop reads CASSVGRNTEAFF. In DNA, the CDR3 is TGTGCCAGCAGCGTAGGCAGGAACACTGAAGCTTTCTTT.

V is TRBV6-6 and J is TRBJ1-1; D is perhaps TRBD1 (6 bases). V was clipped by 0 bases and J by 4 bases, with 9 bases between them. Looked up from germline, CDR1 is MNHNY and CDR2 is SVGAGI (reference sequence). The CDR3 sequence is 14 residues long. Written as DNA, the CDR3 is TGTGCCAGCAGTTACTCATCACAGGGCACTGAAGCTTTCTTT. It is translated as CASSYSSQGTEAFF.

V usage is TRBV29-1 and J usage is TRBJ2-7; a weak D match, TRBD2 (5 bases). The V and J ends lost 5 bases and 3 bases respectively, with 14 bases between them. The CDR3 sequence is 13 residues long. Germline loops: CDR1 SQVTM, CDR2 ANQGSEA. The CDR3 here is CSVSRGRHYEQYF. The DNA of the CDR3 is TGCAGCGTTTCGCGTGGGAGACACTACGAGCAGTACTTC.

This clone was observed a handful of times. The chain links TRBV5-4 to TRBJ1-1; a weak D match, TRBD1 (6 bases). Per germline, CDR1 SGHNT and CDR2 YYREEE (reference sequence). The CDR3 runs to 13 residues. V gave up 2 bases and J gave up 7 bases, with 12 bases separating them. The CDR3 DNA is TGTGCCAGCAGCTTAGGACAGACATATGAAGCTTTCTTT. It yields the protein CASSLGQTYEAFF.

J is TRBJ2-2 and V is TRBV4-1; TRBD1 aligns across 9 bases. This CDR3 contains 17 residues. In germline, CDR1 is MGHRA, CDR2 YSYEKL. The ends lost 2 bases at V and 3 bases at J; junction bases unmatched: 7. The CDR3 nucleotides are TGCGCCAGCAGCCAATCACAGGGGGCTTTTTACACCGGGGAGCTGTTTTTT. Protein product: CASSQSQGAFYTGELFF.

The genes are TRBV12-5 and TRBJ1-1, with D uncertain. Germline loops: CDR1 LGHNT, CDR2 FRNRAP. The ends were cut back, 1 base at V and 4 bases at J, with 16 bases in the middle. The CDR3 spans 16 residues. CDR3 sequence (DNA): TGTGCTAGTGGTTTGGCCCCGGGGTCCTCCCCCACTGAAGCTTTCTTT. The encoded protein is CASGLAPGSSPTEAFF.

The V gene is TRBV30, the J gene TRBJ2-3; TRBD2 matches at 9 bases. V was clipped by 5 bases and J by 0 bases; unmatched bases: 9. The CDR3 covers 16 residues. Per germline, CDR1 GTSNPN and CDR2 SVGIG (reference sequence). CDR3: CAWAMAGGTSTDTQYF. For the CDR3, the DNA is TGTGCCTGGGCAATGGCGGGAGGGACGAGCACAGATACGCAGTATTTT.

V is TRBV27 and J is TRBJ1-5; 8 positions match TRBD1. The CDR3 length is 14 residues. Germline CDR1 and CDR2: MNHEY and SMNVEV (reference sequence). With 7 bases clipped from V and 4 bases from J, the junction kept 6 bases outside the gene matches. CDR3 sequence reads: CASKVTGGNQPQHF. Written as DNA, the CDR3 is TGTGCCAGCAAAGTCACAGGGGGGAATCAGCCCCAGCATTTT.

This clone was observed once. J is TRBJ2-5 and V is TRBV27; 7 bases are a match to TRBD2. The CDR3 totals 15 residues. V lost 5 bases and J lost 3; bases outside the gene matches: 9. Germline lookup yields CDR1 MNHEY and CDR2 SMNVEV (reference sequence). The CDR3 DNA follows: TGTGCCAGCAGTACAAGACTAGCCTTAGAAGAGACCCAGTACTTC. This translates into CASSTRLALEETQYF.

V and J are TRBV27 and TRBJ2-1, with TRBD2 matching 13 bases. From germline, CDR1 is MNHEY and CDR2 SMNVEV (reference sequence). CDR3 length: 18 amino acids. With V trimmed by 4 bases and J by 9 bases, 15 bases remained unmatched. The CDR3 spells CASSSFSSGLAGVGEQFF. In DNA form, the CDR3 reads TGTGCCAGCAGTTCCTTTTCTAGCGGACTAGCGGGAGTGGGTGAGCAGTTCTTC.

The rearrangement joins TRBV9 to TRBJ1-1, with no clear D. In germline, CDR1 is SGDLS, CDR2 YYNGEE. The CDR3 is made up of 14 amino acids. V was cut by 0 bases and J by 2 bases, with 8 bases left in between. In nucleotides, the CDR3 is TGTGCCAGCAGCGTAGGGTCGGGTAACACTGAAGCTTTCTTT. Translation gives CASSVGSGNTEAFF.

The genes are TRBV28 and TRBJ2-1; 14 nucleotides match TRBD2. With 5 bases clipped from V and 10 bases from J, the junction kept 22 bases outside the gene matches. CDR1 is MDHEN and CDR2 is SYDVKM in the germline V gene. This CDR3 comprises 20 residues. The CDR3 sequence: CASSPYALTGTSGRGREQFF. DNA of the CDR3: TGTGCCAGCAGTCCCTATGCCCTCACCGGGACTAGCGGGAGAGGTAGGGAGCAGTTCTTC. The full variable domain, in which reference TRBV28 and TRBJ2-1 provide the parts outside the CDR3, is DVKVTQSSRYLVKRTGEKVFLECVQDMDHENMFWYRQDPGLGLRLIYFSYDVKMKEKGDIPEGYSVSREKKERFSLILESASTNQTSMYLCASSPYALTGTSGRGREQFFGPGTRLTVL.

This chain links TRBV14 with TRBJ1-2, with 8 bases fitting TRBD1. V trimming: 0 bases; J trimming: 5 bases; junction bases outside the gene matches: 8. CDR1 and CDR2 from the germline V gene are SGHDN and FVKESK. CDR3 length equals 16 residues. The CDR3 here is CASSQDGQGVGYGYTF. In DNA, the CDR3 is TGTGCCAGCAGCCAAGACGGACAGGGCGTAGGATATGGCTACACCTTC.

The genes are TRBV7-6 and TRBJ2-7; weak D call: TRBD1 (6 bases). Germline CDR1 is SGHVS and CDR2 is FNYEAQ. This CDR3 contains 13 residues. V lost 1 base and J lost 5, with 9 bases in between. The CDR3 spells CASSLGGPNEQYF. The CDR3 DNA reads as TGTGCCAGCAGCTTAGGGGGGCCGAACGAGCAGTACTTC.

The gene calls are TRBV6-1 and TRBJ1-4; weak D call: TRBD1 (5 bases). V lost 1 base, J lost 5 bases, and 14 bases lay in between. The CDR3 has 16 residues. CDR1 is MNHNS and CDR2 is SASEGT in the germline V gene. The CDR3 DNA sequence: TGTGCCAGCAGTGAAGTAGCCTCACAGGACAATGAAAAACTGTTTTTT. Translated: CASSEVASQDNEKLFF.

The CDR3, as DNA: TGCGCCAGCACCACCGGGACTAGCTTAAATGAGCAGTTCTTC. This codes for CASTTGTSLNEQFF. The rearrangement uses TRBV5-1 and TRBJ2-1; TRBD2 agrees at 9 bases. This CDR3 has 14 amino acids. Looked up from germline, CDR1 is SGHRS and CDR2 is YFSETQ. V was clipped by 6 bases and J by 7 bases; unmatched bases: 8.

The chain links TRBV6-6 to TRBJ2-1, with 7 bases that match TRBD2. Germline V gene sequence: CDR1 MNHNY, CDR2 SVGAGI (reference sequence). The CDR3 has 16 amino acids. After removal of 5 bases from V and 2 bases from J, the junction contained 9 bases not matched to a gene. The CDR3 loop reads CASSHRGVYPYNEQFF. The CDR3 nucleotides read TGTGCCAGCAGTCACCGGGGGGTATACCCCTACAATGAGCAGTTCTTC.

The CDR3 is CASGNRDRGAGELFF. CDR3 coding DNA: TGTGCCAGCGGCAATAGGGACAGGGGAGCCGGGGAGCTGTTTTTT. The chain employs TRBV27 and TRBJ2-2; 10 bases align to TRBD1. CDR3 length: 15 residues. Germline CDR1 is MNHEY and CDR2 is SMNVEV (reference sequence). Germline trimming cut 8 bases from V and 6 bases from J; bases unmatched to any gene: 9.

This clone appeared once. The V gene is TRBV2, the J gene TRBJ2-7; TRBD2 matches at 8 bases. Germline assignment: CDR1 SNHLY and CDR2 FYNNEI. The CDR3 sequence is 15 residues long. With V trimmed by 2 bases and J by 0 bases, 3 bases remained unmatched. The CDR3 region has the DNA TGTGCCAGCAGTGAAAGACTAGCGCTCTCCTACGAGCAGTACTTC. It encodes CASSERLALSYEQYF.

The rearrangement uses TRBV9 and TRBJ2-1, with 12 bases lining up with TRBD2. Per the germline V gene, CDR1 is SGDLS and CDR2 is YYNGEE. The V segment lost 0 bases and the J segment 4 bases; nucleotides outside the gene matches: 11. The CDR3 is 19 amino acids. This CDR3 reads CASSVALAGGGLQYNEQFF. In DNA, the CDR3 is TGTGCCAGCAGCGTAGCACTAGCGGGAGGCGGTTTACAGTACAATGAGCAGTTCTTC.

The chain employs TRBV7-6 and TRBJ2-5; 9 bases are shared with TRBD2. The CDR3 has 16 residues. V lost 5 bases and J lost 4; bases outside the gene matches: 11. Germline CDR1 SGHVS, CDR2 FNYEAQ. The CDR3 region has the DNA TGTGCCAGCAGCCTCGCGGGGGGGGTCCGGGGAGAGACCCAGTACTTC. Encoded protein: CASSLAGGVRGETQYF.

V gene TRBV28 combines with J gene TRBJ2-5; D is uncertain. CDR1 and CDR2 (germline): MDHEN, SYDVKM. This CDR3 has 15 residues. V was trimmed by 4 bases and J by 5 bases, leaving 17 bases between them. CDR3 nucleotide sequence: TGTGCCAGCAGTTCAACCCAGTACTCCGGGGAGACCCAGTACTTC. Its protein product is CASSSTQYSGETQYF. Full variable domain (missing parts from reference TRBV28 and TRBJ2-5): DVKVTQSSRYLVKRTGEKVFLECVQDMDHENMFWYRQDPGLGLRLIYFSYDVKMKEKGDIPEGYSVSREKKERFSLILESASTNQTSMYLCASSSTQYSGETQYFGPGTRLLVL.

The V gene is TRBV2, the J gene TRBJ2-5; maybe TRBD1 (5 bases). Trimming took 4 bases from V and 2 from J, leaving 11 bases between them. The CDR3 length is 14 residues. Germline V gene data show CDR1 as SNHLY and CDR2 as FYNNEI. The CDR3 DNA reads TGTGCCAGCAGTGTCATACAGGCTCAAGAGACCCAGTACTTC. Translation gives CASSVIQAQETQYF.

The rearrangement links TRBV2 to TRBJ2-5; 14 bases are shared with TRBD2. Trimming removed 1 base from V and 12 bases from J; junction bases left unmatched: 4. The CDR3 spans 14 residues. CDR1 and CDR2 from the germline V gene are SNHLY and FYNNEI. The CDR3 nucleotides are TGTGCCAGCAGTGAAGGGACTAGCGGGGGGATTGAGTACTTC. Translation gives CASSEGTSGGIEYF.

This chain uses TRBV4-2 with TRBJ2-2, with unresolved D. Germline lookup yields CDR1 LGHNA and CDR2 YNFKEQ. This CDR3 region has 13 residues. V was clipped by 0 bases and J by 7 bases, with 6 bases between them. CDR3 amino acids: CASSQDRNGELFF. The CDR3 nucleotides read TGTGCCAGCAGCCAAGATCGTAACGGGGAGCTGTTTTTT.

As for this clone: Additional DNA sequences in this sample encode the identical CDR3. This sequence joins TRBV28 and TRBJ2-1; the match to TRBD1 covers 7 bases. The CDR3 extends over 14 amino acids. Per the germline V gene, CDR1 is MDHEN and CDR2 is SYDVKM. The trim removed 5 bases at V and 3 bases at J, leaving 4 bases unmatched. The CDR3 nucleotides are TGTGCCAGCAGTCCGGGGACAGTCTACAATGAGCAGTTCTTC. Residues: CASSPGTVYNEQFF. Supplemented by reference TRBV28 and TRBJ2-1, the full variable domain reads DVKVTQSSRYLVKRTGEKVFLECVQDMDHENMFWYRQDPGLGLRLIYFSYDVKMKEKGDIPEGYSVSREKKERFSLILESASTNQTSMYLCASSPGTVYNEQFFGPGTRLTVL.

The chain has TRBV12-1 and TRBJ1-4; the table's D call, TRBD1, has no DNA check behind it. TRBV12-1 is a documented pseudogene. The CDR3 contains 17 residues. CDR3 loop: CASSYRDRGPANEKLFF. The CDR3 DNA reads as TGTGCCAGCAGCTACCGGGACAGGGGGCCGGCTAATGAAAAACTGTTTTTT.

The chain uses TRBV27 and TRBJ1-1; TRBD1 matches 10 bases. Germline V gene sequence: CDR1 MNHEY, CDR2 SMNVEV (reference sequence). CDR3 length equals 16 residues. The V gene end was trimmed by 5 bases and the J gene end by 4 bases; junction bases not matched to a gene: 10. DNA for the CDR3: TGTGCCAGCAGTCCCGGGACAGGGGCTATGGGCACTGAAGCTTTCTTT. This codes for CASSPGTGAMGTEAFF.

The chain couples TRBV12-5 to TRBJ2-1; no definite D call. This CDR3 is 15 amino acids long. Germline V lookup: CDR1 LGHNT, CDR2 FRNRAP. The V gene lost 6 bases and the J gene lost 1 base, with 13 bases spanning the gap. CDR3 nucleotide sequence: TGTGCTAGTGGAAAAGCCTTTTTATCCTACAATGAGCAGTTCTTC. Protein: CASGKAFLSYNEQFF.

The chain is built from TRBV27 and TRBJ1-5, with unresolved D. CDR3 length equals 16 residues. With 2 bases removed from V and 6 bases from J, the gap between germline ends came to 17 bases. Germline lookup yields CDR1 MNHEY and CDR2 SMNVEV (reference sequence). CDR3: CASSLGRGSPSQPQHF. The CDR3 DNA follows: TGTGCCAGCAGTTTAGGTCGGGGATCCCCTTCTCAGCCCCAGCATTTT.